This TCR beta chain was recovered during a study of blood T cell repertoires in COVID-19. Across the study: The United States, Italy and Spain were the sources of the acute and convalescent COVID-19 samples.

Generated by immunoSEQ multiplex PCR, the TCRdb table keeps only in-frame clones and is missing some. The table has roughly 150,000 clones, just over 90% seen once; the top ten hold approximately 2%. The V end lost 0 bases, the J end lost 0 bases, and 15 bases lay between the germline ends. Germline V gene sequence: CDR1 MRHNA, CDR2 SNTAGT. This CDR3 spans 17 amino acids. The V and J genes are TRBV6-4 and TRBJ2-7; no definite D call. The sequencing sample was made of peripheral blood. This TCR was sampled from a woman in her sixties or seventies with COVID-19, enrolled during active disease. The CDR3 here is CASSDSETMKYSYEQYF. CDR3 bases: TGTGCCAGCAGTGACTCAGAAACTATGAAATACTCCTACGAGCAGTACTTC.